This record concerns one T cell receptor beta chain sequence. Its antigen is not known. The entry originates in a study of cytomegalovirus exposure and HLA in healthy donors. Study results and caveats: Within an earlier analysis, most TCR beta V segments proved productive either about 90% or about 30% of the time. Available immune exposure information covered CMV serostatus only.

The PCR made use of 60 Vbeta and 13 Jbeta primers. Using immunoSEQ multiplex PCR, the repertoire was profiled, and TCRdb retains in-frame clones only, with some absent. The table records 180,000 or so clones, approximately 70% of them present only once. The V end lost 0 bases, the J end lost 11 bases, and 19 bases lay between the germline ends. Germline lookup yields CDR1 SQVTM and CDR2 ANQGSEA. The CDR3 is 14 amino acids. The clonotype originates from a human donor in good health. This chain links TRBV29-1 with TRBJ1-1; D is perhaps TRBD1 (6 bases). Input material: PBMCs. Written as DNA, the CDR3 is TGCAGCGTTGAAGACCGGACGGGGGGCCTGGGGGCTTTCTTT. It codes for CSVEDRTGGLGAFF.